This TCR beta chain stems from a study of technical replicates of blood from several donors. Some clones are missing from TCRdb's copy, which holds only in-frame ones; the method was immunoSEQ multiplex PCR. The sample includes around 80,000 clones, 93% of them seen just once. Trimming removed 7 bases from V and 7 bases from J, with 8 bases in between. CDR1 and CDR2 (germline): GTSNPN, SVGIG (reference sequence). This CDR3 comprises 11 residues. The chain couples TRBV30 to TRBJ1-6; D possibly corresponds to TRBD1 (6 bases). This TCR was recovered from a human donor in good health. Material for sequencing was T cells isolated from PBMCs. Here the CDR3 DNA reads TGTGCCTCTAGGGGGAATTCACCCCTCCACTTT. Protein sequence: CASRGNSPLHF.